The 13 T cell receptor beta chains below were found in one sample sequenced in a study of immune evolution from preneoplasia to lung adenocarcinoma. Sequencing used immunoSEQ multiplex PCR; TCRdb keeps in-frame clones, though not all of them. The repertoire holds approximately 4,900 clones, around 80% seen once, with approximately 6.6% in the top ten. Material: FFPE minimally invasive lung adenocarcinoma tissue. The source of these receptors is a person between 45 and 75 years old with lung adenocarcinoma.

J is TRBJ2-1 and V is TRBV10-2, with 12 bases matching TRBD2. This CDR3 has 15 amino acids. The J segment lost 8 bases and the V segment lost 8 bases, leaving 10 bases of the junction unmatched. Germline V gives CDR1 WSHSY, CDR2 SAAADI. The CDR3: CASSGTSGRADEQFF. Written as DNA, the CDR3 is TGCGCCAGCTCCGGGACTAGCGGGCGGGCCGATGAGCAGTTCTTC.

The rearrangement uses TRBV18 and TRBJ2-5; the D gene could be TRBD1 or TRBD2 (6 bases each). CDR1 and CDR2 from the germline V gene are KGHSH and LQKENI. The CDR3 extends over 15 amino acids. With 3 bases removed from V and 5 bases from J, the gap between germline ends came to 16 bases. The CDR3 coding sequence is TGTGCCAGCTCACCGGATTGGGGGGCCCAGGAGACCCAGTACTTC. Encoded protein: CASSPDWGAQETQYF.

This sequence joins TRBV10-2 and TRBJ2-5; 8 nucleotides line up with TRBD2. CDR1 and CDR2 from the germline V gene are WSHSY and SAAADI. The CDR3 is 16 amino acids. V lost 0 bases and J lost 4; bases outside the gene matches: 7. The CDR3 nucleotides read TGCGCCAGCAGTGAGTCGACGGGGGGGGCCGTAGAGACCCAGTACTTC. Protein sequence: CASSESTGGAVETQYF.

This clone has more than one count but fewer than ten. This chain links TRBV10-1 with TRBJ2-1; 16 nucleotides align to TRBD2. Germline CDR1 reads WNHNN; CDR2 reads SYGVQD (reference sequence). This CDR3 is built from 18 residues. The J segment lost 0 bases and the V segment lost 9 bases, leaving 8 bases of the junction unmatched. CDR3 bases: TGCGCCAGTTCCCCGGGACTAGCGGGGGGGAACTCCTACAATGAGCAGTTCTTC. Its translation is CASSPGLAGGNSYNEQFF.

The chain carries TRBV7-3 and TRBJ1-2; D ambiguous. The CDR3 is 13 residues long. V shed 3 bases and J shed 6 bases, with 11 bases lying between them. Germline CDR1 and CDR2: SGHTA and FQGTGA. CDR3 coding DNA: TGTGCCAGCAGCTTCTCAGTAAGAGATGGCTACACCTTC. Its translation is CASSFSVRDGYTF.

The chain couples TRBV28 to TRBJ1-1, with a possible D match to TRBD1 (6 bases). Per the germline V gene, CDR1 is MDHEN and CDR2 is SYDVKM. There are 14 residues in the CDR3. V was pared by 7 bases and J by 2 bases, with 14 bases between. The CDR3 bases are TGTGCCAGCACAGGGGCCGTTGGAAACACTGAAGCTTTCTTT. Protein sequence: CASTGAVGNTEAFF.

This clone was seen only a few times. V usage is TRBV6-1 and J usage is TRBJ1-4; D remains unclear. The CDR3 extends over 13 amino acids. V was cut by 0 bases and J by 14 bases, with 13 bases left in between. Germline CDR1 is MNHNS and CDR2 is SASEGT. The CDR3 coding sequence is TGTGCCAGCAGTGAAGCTTTAGGTTTCTGGCTGTTTTTT. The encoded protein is CASSEALGFWLFF.

The CDR3 DNA follows: TGTGCCAGCAGCGTAGGCGCAGGGGGGGTAAATCAGCCCCAGCATTTT. Protein: CASSVGAGGVNQPQHF. The chain combines TRBV9 with TRBJ1-5; 7 bases agree with TRBD1. The CDR3 length is 16 residues. CDR1 SGDLS and CDR2 YYNGEE come from the germline V gene. Trimming at V came to 0 bases and at J to 4 bases, leaving 7 bases not matched to a gene. The complete variable domain, with remaining parts taken from reference TRBV9 and TRBJ1-5, reads DSGVTQTPKHLITATGQRVTLRCSPRSGDLSVYWYQQSLDQGLQFLIQYYNGEERAKGNILERFSAQQFPDLHSELNLSSLELGDSALYFCASSVGAGGVNQPQHFGDGTRLSIL.

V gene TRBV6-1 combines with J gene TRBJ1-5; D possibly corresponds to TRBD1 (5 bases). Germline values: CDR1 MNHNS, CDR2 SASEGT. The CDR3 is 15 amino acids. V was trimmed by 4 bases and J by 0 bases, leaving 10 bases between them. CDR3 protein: CASSGQTYSNQPQHF. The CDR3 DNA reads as TGTGCCAGCAGTGGACAGACTTATAGCAATCAGCCCCAGCATTTT.

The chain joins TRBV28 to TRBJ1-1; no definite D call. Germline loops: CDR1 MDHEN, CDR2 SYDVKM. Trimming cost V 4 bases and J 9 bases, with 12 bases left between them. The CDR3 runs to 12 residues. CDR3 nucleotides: TGTGCCAGCAGTTGGGGTATTGTGCAAGCTTTCTTT. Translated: CASSWGIVQAFF.

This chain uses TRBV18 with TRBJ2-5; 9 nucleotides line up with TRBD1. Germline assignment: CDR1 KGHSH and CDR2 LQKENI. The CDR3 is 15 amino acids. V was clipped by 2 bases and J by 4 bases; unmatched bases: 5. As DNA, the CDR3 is TGTGCCAGCTCACCAGGGACAGGGTATGGAGAGACCCAGTACTTC. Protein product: CASSPGTGYGETQYF.

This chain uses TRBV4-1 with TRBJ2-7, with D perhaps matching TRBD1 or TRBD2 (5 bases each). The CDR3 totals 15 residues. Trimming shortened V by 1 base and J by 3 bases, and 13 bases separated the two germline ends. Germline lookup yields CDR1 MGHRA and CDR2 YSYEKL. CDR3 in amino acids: CASSQAKEGIYEQYF. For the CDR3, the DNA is TGCGCCAGCAGCCAAGCGAAAGAGGGGATCTACGAGCAGTACTTC.

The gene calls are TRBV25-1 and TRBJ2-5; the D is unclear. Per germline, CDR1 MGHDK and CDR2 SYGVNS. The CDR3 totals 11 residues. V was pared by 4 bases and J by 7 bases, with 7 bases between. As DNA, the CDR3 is TGTGCCAGCAGTGCCCTGGGGACCCAGTACTTC. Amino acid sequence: CASSALGTQYF.